A single sample gave rise to the 26 T cell receptor beta chains below, sequenced in a study of shared clonotypes between healthy human individuals. TCRdb's copy holds only in-frame clones and misses some; the assay was immunoSEQ multiplex PCR. Of approximately 650,000 clones listed, less than 97% are singletons. Naive CD8 cells lacked CD45RO and underwent positive selection for CCR7, leaving out terminally differentiated effector memory CD45RA+ cells. The material sequenced was naive CD8+ T cells sorted from blood. These receptors all stem from a woman aged 25 to 39 in good health.

This chain joins TRBV20-1 and TRBJ1-1; D unresolved. The germline V gene has CDR1 DFQATT and CDR2 SNEGSKA (reference sequence). The CDR3 contains 11 residues. V lost 7 bases to trimming and J lost 4 bases, with 10 bases between them. The DNA for the CDR3 is TGCAGTGTCCTCGGCGGCACTGAAGCTTTCTTT. This sequence encodes CSVLGGTEAFF.

The chain is built from TRBV27 and TRBJ2-1; D might be TRBD1 (6 bases). Trimming left V 7 bases short and J 1 base short, with 8 bases between. The CDR3 has 13 residues. Germline V gives CDR1 MNHEY, CDR2 SMNVEV (reference sequence). This chain's CDR3 is CASKDRSYNEQFF. The CDR3 DNA reads TGTGCCAGCAAAGACAGGTCCTACAATGAGCAGTTCTTC.

Written as DNA, the CDR3 is TGCGCCAGCAGCTTAATTCCTGGGGCCCACGAGCAGTACTTC. Translated: CASSLIPGAHEQYF. The genes are TRBV5-1 and TRBJ2-7; a weak D match, TRBD1 (5 bases). The germline V gene encodes CDR1 SGHRS and CDR2 YFSETQ. The germline V and J ends were trimmed by 2 bases and 5 bases, with 14 bases remaining between them. The CDR3 is 14 residues long.

V usage is TRBV13 and J usage is TRBJ1-1; 8 positions match TRBD1. The V gene's germline CDR1 is PRHDT and CDR2 FYEKMQ (reference sequence). The V and J ends lost 4 bases and 0 bases, in that order; junction bases with no gene match: 10. The CDR3 consists of 17 residues. This chain's CDR3 is CASSSLHWTGLNTEAFF. CDR3 bases: TGTGCCAGCAGCTCCCTCCACTGGACAGGGTTGAACACTGAAGCTTTCTTT. Combining the CDR3 with reference TRBV13 and TRBJ1-1 gives the whole variable domain AAGVIQSPRHLIKEKRETATLKCYPIPRHDTVYWYQQGPGQDPQFLISFYEKMQSDKGSIPDRFSAQQFSDYHSELNMSSLELGDSALYFCASSSLHWTGLNTEAFFGQGTRLTVV.

The chain combines TRBV7-9 with TRBJ2-7; the D gene could be TRBD1 or TRBD2 (5 bases each). The CDR3 length is 15 residues. Trimming took 7 bases from V and 0 from J, leaving 16 bases between them. CDR1 and CDR2 (germline): SEHNR, FQNEAQ (reference sequence). CDR3 nucleotides: TGTGCCAGCACGGCCGAGGGGCCGAGCTCCTACGAGCAGTACTTC. Its protein is CASTAEGPSSYEQYF.

The rearrangement links TRBV4-1 to TRBJ1-6; tentative D call: TRBD1 (6 bases). Deletions cut 1 base from V and 10 bases from J, with 14 bases between. CDR3 length: 15 residues. Germline lookup yields CDR1 MGHRA and CDR2 YSYEKL. DNA of the CDR3: TGCGCCAGCAGCCAAGTGAGGGGGGGTCAATCACCCCTCCACTTT. This translates into CASSQVRGGQSPLHF.

The J gene is TRBJ2-1, the V gene TRBV19; 7 bases align to TRBD1. With V trimmed by 3 bases and J by 0 bases, 8 bases remained unmatched. The CDR3 is 17 residues long. From germline, CDR1 is LNHDA and CDR2 SQIVND (reference sequence). CDR3 in amino acids: CASSIGTALSSYNEQFF. DNA of the CDR3: TGTGCCAGTAGTATTGGGACAGCTCTAAGCTCCTACAATGAGCAGTTCTTC.

V gene TRBV7-9 combines with J gene TRBJ1-3, with no clear D. The CDR3 runs 11 residues. Trimming removed 5 bases from V and 5 bases from J, with 4 bases in between. CDR1 is SEHNR and CDR2 is FQNEAQ in the germline V gene (reference sequence). CDR3 region: CASSPRNTIYF. The DNA for the CDR3 is TGTGCCAGCAGCCCCCGAAACACCATATATTTT.

This chain joins TRBV23-1 and TRBJ1-1, with 7 bases identical to TRBD1. TRBV23-1 is flagged as an ORF with uncertain function. The CDR3 totals 16 residues. V lost 3 bases and J lost 3; bases outside the gene matches: 10. In DNA form, the CDR3 reads TGCGCCAGCAGTCACGACAGGGCCCCGCGACACACTGAAGCTTTCTTT. Protein sequence: CASSHDRAPRHTEAFF.

The table lists this clone with a count of one. The V call is TRBV6-5, the J call TRBJ2-1; TRBD2 aligns across 10 bases. This CDR3 region has 14 residues. Germline CDR1 reads MNHEY; CDR2 reads SVGAGI. J gave up 7 bases and V 2 bases, and 2 bases lay outside the gene matches. The CDR3 nucleotides read TGTGCCAGCAGTTACGTGACTAGCGGGAATGAGCAGTTCTTC. It is translated as CASSYVTSGNEQFF.

The chain employs TRBV5-4 and TRBJ1-2; D possibly corresponds to TRBD1 (5 bases). The CDR3 has 14 amino acids. Germline V gene sequence: CDR1 SGHNT, CDR2 YYREEE (reference sequence). V shed 1 base and J shed 1 base, with 8 bases lying between them. The CDR3 DNA is TGTGCCAGCAGCTTGAAGGGGAGTAACTATGGCTACACCTTC. Its translation is CASSLKGSNYGYTF.

The chain has TRBV11-2 and TRBJ1-1; D is unresolved. This CDR3 contains 13 residues. The V gene lost 1 base and the J gene lost 7 bases, with 10 bases spanning the gap. The germline CDR1 and CDR2 sequences are SGHAT and FQNNGV. CDR3 loop: CASSLVVAREAFF. CDR3 in DNA: TGTGCCAGCAGCTTAGTGGTGGCCCGTGAAGCTTTCTTT.

The chain employs TRBV28 and TRBJ2-7, with D tentatively TRBD2 (6 bases). V was pared by 7 bases and J by 3 bases, with 16 bases between. Germline V gene sequence: CDR1 MDHEN, CDR2 SYDVKM. The CDR3 extends over 14 amino acids. CDR3 nucleotides: TGTGCCAGCACCAAATCTAGCGCTTACTACGAGCAGTACTTC. Translated, it gives CASTKSSAYYEQYF.

V is TRBV7-9 and J is TRBJ2-7; no clear D. The germline V and J ends were trimmed by 4 bases and 5 bases, with 12 bases remaining between them. Germline V CDR1 and CDR2: SEHNR, FQNEAQ (reference sequence). The CDR3 totals 13 residues. The DNA for the CDR3 is TGTGCCAGCAGCTCCCCTGTGATGAACGAGCAGTACTTC. This codes for CASSSPVMNEQYF.

This rearrangement joins TRBV27 to TRBJ1-5; 8 bases match TRBD1. CDR3 length: 14 amino acids. The germline CDR1 and CDR2 sequences are MNHEY and SMNVEV (reference sequence). V lost 6 bases to trimming and J lost 4 bases; unmatched junction nucleotides: 5. As DNA, the CDR3 is TGTGCCAGCAGGACAGGGGCCCTAAATCAGCCCCAGCATTTT. Translating gives CASRTGALNQPQHF.

This CDR3 is CASSLGYGNYGYTF. The CDR3 DNA is TGTGCCAGCAGCTTAGGGTATGGGAATTATGGCTACACCTTC. The V and J genes are TRBV7-8 and TRBJ1-2; D remains unclear. Per the germline V gene, CDR1 is SGHVS and CDR2 is FQNEAQ. V lost 1 base to trimming and J lost 5 bases, with 11 bases between them. The CDR3 loop spans 14 amino acids.

The rearrangement links TRBV28 to TRBJ2-5, with 7 bases matching TRBD2. The CDR3 length is 16 residues. Germline trimming cut 4 bases from V and 4 bases from J; bases unmatched to any gene: 12. CDR1 and CDR2 from the germline V gene are MDHEN and SYDVKM. CDR3 sequence: CASSSHLAVRGETQYF. Here the CDR3 DNA reads TGTGCCAGCAGTTCCCACCTAGCGGTTCGGGGAGAGACCCAGTACTTC.

The chain uses TRBV2 and TRBJ2-3; tentatively, D is TRBD2 (5 bases). This CDR3 region has 14 residues. Germline loops: CDR1 SNHLY, CDR2 FYNNEI. V was trimmed by 3 bases and J by 1 base, leaving 8 bases between them. Here the CDR3 DNA reads TGTGCCAGCAGTGAGTTCGGGGGCACAGATACGCAGTATTTT. Protein sequence: CASSEFGGTDTQYF.

The chain carries TRBV28 and TRBJ1-2, with no clear D. The CDR3 loop spans 13 amino acids. The V gene's germline CDR1 is MDHEN and CDR2 SYDVKM. Trimming stripped 6 bases from V and 5 bases from J, with 13 bases between. The CDR3 reads CASSTGPLYGYTF. As DNA, the CDR3 is TGTGCCAGCAGCACCGGCCCTTTATATGGCTACACCTTC.

The chain links TRBV27 to TRBJ1-5; D remains ambiguous. From germline, CDR1 is MNHEY and CDR2 SMNVEV (reference sequence). Trimming took 3 bases from V and 9 from J, leaving 15 bases between them. The CDR3 sequence is 14 residues long. Here the CDR3 DNA reads TGTGCCAGCAGTTTGAGGTCGGCCGTTGGGCCCCAGCATTTT. It translates to CASSLRSAVGPQHF.

The CDR3 coding sequence is TGTGCCAGTAGTCCGAGCGGGGGGGGTTTCTACGAGCAGTACTTC. Translating it yields CASSPSGGGFYEQYF. The rearrangement uses TRBV19 and TRBJ2-7; 10 positions match TRBD2. J lost 3 bases, V lost 5 bases, and 7 bases had no gene match. The CDR3 is 15 amino acids. Germline V gene sequence: CDR1 LNHDA, CDR2 SQIVND (reference sequence).

The chain recombines TRBV4-3 with TRBJ1-1; D is unresolved. The CDR3 runs to 12 residues. CDR1 is LGHNA, CDR2 YSLEER, per germline. V shed 4 bases and J shed 7 bases, with 10 bases lying between them. The CDR3 spells CASSPPLGEAFF. The CDR3 coding sequence is TGCGCCAGCAGCCCACCTCTTGGTGAAGCTTTCTTT.

The J gene is TRBJ2-2, the V gene TRBV10-1; tentative D call: TRBD2 (5 bases). CDR1 WNHNN and CDR2 SYGVQD come from the germline V gene (reference sequence). CDR3 length equals 16 residues. The ends were cut back, 0 bases at V and 2 bases at J, with 10 bases in the middle. Here the CDR3 DNA reads TGCGCCAGCAGTGAGTCGACCGGGGTAAACACCGGGGAGCTGTTTTTT. This sequence encodes CASSESTGVNTGELFF.

The rearrangement uses TRBV5-1 and TRBJ2-7; D is unclear. The length of the CDR3 is 14 residues. Between the trimmed V and J ends, which lost 0 bases and 0 bases, there was a span of 7 bases. Germline-derived CDR1 and CDR2 are SGHRS and YFSETQ. CDR3 in amino acids: CASSLAFGSYEQYF. The CDR3 DNA is TGCGCCAGCAGCTTGGCTTTTGGCTCCTACGAGCAGTACTTC.

The rearrangement links TRBV27 to TRBJ2-1; 10 bases agree with TRBD2. This CDR3 is built from 16 residues. Germline CDR1 reads MNHEY; CDR2 reads SMNVEV (reference sequence). Trimming took 2 bases from V and 6 from J; bases not matched to a gene: 7. CDR3 DNA sequence: TGTGCCAGCAGTTTACTAGCGGGAGTCTTGGGCAATGAGCAGTTCTTC. Protein: CASSLLAGVLGNEQFF.

J is TRBJ2-2 and V is TRBV5-1; 7 bases map to TRBD1. CDR1 is SGHRS, CDR2 YFSETQ, per germline. Trimming removed 1 base from V and 0 bases from J; junction bases left unmatched: 3. CDR3 length: 16 amino acids. In nucleotides, the CDR3 is TGCGCCAGCAGCTTGAGCCAGGGGGCGAACACCGGGGAGCTGTTTTTT. This gives the protein CASSLSQGANTGELFF.